The 29 T cell receptor beta chains in this list originate from one sample, sequenced in a study of beta chain features in type 1 diabetes. Isolated RNA was reverse transcribed in full, so expressed TCRB transcripts were sequenced. The data were produced by immunoSEQ multiplex PCR, yet TCRdb's version contains in-frame clones alone and is incomplete. The sample lists 900,000 or so clones; roughly 15% were seen once. Sequencing was performed on naive CD4+ T cells from blood. These receptors were obtained from a woman aged 18 to 35 in good health.

This clone has only a few counts. The chain combines TRBV6-5 with TRBJ1-5, with a possible D match to TRBD1 (5 bases). V gave up 2 bases and J gave up 6 bases, with 8 bases separating them. This CDR3 comprises 13 residues. The germline V gene encodes CDR1 MNHEY and CDR2 SVGAGI. DNA for the CDR3: TGTGCCAGCAGTTACGGGGGGACTCAGCCCCAGCATTTT. Encoded protein: CASSYGGTQPQHF.

The chain has TRBV18 and TRBJ2-1; the D gene is possibly TRBD2 (6 bases). The germline CDR1 and CDR2 sequences are KGHSH and LQKENI. This CDR3 is 15 amino acids long. The V end lost 3 bases, the J end lost 0 bases, and 9 bases lay between the germline ends. The CDR3 is CASSPEGNSYNEQFF. Here the CDR3 DNA reads TGTGCCAGCTCACCGGAGGGAAACTCCTACAATGAGCAGTTCTTC.

The gene calls are TRBV6-1 and TRBJ2-7; D is unresolved. The germline V gene encodes CDR1 MNHNS and CDR2 SASEGT. This CDR3 region has 13 residues. Trimming shortened V by 2 bases and J by 2 bases, and 7 bases separated the two germline ends. CDR3 nucleotides: TGTGCCAGCAGTGAACCGGAGACCTACGAGCAGTACTTC. Translating it yields CASSEPETYEQYF.

This clone was detected a few times. This rearrangement joins TRBV15 to TRBJ1-1; D is uncertain. V lost 2 bases, J lost 4 bases, and 8 bases lay in between. The germline gives CDR1 LNHNV, CDR2 YYDKDF (reference sequence). CDR3 length equals 13 residues. CDR3 residues: CATSRIGGTEAFF. DNA for the CDR3: TGTGCCACCAGCAGAATAGGTGGCACTGAAGCTTTCTTT.

This clone was observed a few times. V and J are TRBV28 and TRBJ2-7; a possible D gene is TRBD1 (6 bases). The CDR3 is made up of 13 amino acids. Germline V gives CDR1 MDHEN, CDR2 SYDVKM. V was clipped by 4 bases and J by 5 bases, with 12 bases between them. The CDR3 reads CASSSPGAHEQYF. Here the CDR3 DNA reads TGTGCCAGCAGTTCTCCAGGGGCCCACGAGCAGTACTTC.

In its sample, this clone was seen a few times. The rearrangement joins TRBV5-6 to TRBJ2-1, with 15 nucleotides matching TRBD2. The germline gives CDR1 SGHDT, CDR2 YYEEEE. Unmatched junction bases numbered 8, after V lost 1 base and J lost 6 bases. This CDR3 contains 18 residues. CDR3 sequence reads: CASSLRTSGRAGLNEQFF. DNA of the CDR3: TGTGCCAGCAGCTTGCGGACTAGCGGGAGGGCCGGTCTCAATGAGCAGTTCTTC.

V and J are TRBV7-9 and TRBJ2-3, with 10 bases fitting TRBD2. The CDR3 is made up of 16 amino acids. Germline CDR1 SEHNR, CDR2 FQNEAQ (reference sequence). Trimming removed 5 bases from V and 3 bases from J; junction bases left unmatched: 8. This CDR3 reads CASSRGETSGTDTQYF. As DNA, the CDR3 is TGTGCCAGCAGCCGAGGCGAGACTAGCGGGACAGATACGCAGTATTTT.

This clone has only a few counts. Written as DNA, the CDR3 is TGTGCCAGCAGTTTATGGGACCCGTCCGGAAAACTGTTTTTT. Residues: CASSLWDPSGKLFF. The chain carries TRBV28 and TRBJ1-4; D uncertain. Germline lookup yields CDR1 MDHEN and CDR2 SYDVKM. The CDR3 sequence is 14 residues long. Trimming shortened V by 0 bases and J by 10 bases, and 12 bases separated the two germline ends.

In its sample, this clone was seen a few times. The rearrangement uses TRBV28 and TRBJ2-7; D remains ambiguous. Germline V gene data show CDR1 as MDHEN and CDR2 as SYDVKM. The CDR3 extends over 12 amino acids. V lost 5 bases, J lost 6 bases, and 11 bases lay in between. The CDR3 nucleotides are TGTGCCAGCAGTCTAATCCCCTCCGAGCAGTACTTC. Translating gives CASSLIPSEQYF.

This clone was seen a few times. The CDR3 spells CAISSRDLGVDTQYF. The CDR3, as DNA: TGTGCCATCAGTTCCAGGGACCTTGGGGTGGATACGCAGTATTTT. This chain joins TRBV10-3 and TRBJ2-3; D tentatively reads TRBD1 or TRBD2 (5 bases each). The V gene lost 5 bases and the J gene lost 6 bases, with 18 bases spanning the gap. The germline V gene encodes CDR1 ENHRY and CDR2 SYGVKD. CDR3 length equals 15 residues.

This clone was recorded a few times. The V gene is TRBV28, the J gene TRBJ2-1; 7 bases fit TRBD2. Trimming removed 1 base from V and 1 base from J; junction bases left unmatched: 19. Germline V gene sequence: CDR1 MDHEN, CDR2 SYDVKM. The CDR3 is 21 residues long. The CDR3 bases are TGTGCCAGCAGTTTATCGAGGCCTAGGGCGGGAGTACTAGGATCCTACAATGAGCAGTTCTTC. Protein sequence: CASSLSRPRAGVLGSYNEQFF.

The gene calls are TRBV6-6 and TRBJ2-1; D gene ambiguous. This CDR3 spans 15 amino acids. V was shortened by 4 bases and J by 4 bases, with 14 bases between the two germline ends. Germline V CDR1 and CDR2: MNHNY, SVGAGI (reference sequence). CDR3 in DNA: TGTGCCAGCAGTTCCCGGCGTGTACCGTACAATGAGCAGTTCTTC. Amino acids: CASSSRRVPYNEQFF.

This clone was recorded a few times. The chain combines TRBV11-1 with TRBJ2-7, with 7 bases that match TRBD1. The CDR3 runs 12 residues. In germline, CDR1 is SGHAT, CDR2 FQDESV (reference sequence). V lost 5 bases, J lost 6 bases, and 4 bases stayed unmatched. The CDR3 DNA is TGTGCCAGCAGCACAACAGGGGTCGAGCAGTACTTC. It encodes CASSTTGVEQYF.

This clone was seen a handful of times. This chain links TRBV7-3 with TRBJ2-3; D call uncertain. Germline V gene data show CDR1 as SGHTA and CDR2 as FQGTGA. The length of the CDR3 is 14 residues. The germline V and J ends were trimmed by 2 bases and 0 bases, with 6 bases remaining between them. Here the CDR3 reads CASSLFGSTDTQYF. The CDR3 DNA reads as TGTGCCAGCAGCTTATTCGGGAGCACAGATACGCAGTATTTT.

This clone turned up a few times. The rearrangement links TRBV4-2 to TRBJ2-5, with 7 bases identical to TRBD2. Germline CDR1 reads LGHNA; CDR2 reads YNFKEQ. The CDR3 consists of 15 residues. Unmatched junction bases numbered 6, after V lost 0 bases and J lost 5 bases. The DNA of the CDR3 is TGTGCCAGCAGCCAAGACGGGTCGCGGGGGGAGACCCAGTACTTC. Its protein is CASSQDGSRGETQYF.

This clone was picked up a small number of times. The same CDR3 arises from other DNA sequences in this sample as well. The chain joins TRBV25-1 to TRBJ1-2; a possible D gene is TRBD1 (5 bases). The V gene's germline CDR1 is MGHDK and CDR2 SYGVNS. CDR3 size: 12 residues. V lost 4 bases and J 4 bases, leaving 7 bases between the germline ends. This chain's CDR3 is CASSGGTYGYTF. CDR3 bases: TGTGCCAGCAGTGGGGGGACCTATGGCTACACCTTC.

This clone was seen more than once but under ten times. This chain uses TRBV29-1 with TRBJ2-7; either TRBD1 or TRBD2 may fit D (5 bases each). This CDR3 is 15 amino acids long. Germline V gene data show CDR1 as SQVTM and CDR2 as ANQGSEA. Trimming took 7 bases from V and 3 from J, leaving 22 bases between them. CDR3 coding DNA: TGCAGCGATCGGGGACCCCTCTCAACATTCTACGAGCAGTACTTC. It translates to CSDRGPLSTFYEQYF.

This clone came up a few times. The chain combines TRBV28 with TRBJ2-5; D is undetermined. CDR3 length: 14 residues. CDR1 and CDR2 (germline): MDHEN, SYDVKM. V dropped 6 bases and J dropped 6 bases, with 17 bases sitting between them. The CDR3 sequence: CASRAPGDVKTQYF. CDR3 DNA: TGTGCCAGCAGAGCCCCAGGTGATGTAAAGACCCAGTACTTC. Full variable domain (missing parts from reference TRBV28 and TRBJ2-5): DVKVTQSSRYLVKRTGEKVFLECVQDMDHENMFWYRQDPGLGLRLIYFSYDVKMKEKGDIPEGYSVSREKKERFSLILESASTNQTSMYLCASRAPGDVKTQYFGPGTRLLVL.

This clone turned up a few times. The gene calls are TRBV7-6 and TRBJ2-5; D might be TRBD2 (6 bases). The length of the CDR3 is 14 residues. Trimming took off 5 bases at V and 4 bases at J, with 14 bases between the two ends. Germline lookup yields CDR1 SGHVS and CDR2 FNYEAQ. The CDR3: CASSRAPSVETQYF. DNA of the CDR3: TGTGCCAGCAGCCGAGCCCCTAGCGTAGAGACCCAGTACTTC.

The table lists this clone with a few counts. This rearrangement joins TRBV2 to TRBJ2-2; 11 bases line up with TRBD2. Germline assignment: CDR1 SNHLY and CDR2 FYNNEI. The CDR3 has 18 residues. Trimming cost V 6 bases and J 3 bases; bases outside gene matches: 12. In DNA, the CDR3 is TGTGCCAGCAGCACGCTCAGAACTAGCGGGAGCTACACCGGGGAGCTGTTTTTT. Its protein is CASSTLRTSGSYTGELFF.

The chain recombines TRBV6-5 with TRBJ2-2, with TRBD1 as a possible D gene (5 bases). The CDR3 is 14 amino acids. The ends were cut back, 5 bases at V and 3 bases at J, with 10 bases in the middle. Germline-derived CDR1 and CDR2 are MNHEY and SVGAGI. CDR3 amino acids: CASSPGIYTGELFF. CDR3 nucleotide sequence: TGTGCCAGCAGTCCAGGGATCTACACCGGGGAGCTGTTTTTT.

This clone was observed a handful of times. As DNA, the CDR3 is TGTGCCGGGGATCTGGGGAGGTCCGTCACAGATACGCAGTATTTT. This translates into CAGDLGRSVTDTQYF. This chain links TRBV7-9 with TRBJ2-3; possible D gene TRBD2, 6 bases. Germline values: CDR1 SEHNR, CDR2 FQNEAQ (reference sequence). V lost 11 bases, J lost 2 bases, and 20 bases lay in between. The CDR3 consists of 15 residues.

This chain joins TRBV7-2 and TRBJ1-2; D is possibly TRBD1 (5 bases). The V gene lost 2 bases and the J gene lost 2 bases, with 9 bases spanning the gap. Per germline, CDR1 SGHTA and CDR2 FQGNSA. CDR3 length: 14 residues. The CDR3: CASSLKAGNYGYTF. The CDR3 nucleotides are TGTGCCAGCAGCTTAAAAGCAGGGAACTATGGCTACACCTTC.

This rearrangement joins TRBV5-4 to TRBJ1-2; TRBD1 matches at 9 bases. V lost 3 bases to trimming and J lost 4 bases; unmatched junction nucleotides: 1. Germline V gives CDR1 SGHNT, CDR2 YYREEE (reference sequence). The CDR3 is made up of 13 amino acids. The CDR3 nucleotides are TGTGCCAGCAGCTCGGGACAGGGCTATGGCTACACCTTC. It codes for CASSSGQGYGYTF.

The V and J genes are TRBV5-1 and TRBJ2-1, with 9 nucleotides matching TRBD1. With 4 bases clipped from V and 6 bases from J, the junction kept 11 bases outside the gene matches. Per germline, CDR1 SGHRS and CDR2 YFSETQ. The CDR3 sequence is 16 residues long. For the CDR3, the DNA is TGCGCCAGCAGCACGACGACAGGGGGTTTATCCAATGAGCAGTTCTTC. Translation gives CASSTTTGGLSNEQFF. Drawing the rest from reference TRBV5-1 and TRBJ2-1, the complete variable domain is KAGVTQTPRYLIKTRGQQVTLSCSPISGHRSVSWYQQTPGQGLQFLFEYFSETQRNKGNFPGRFSGRQFSNSRSEMNVSTLELGDSALYLCASSTTTGGLSNEQFFGPGTRLTVL.

The V and J genes are TRBV19 and TRBJ1-5; D gene uncertain. The V end was cut by 3 bases, the J end by 3 bases, with 9 bases between. Germline-derived CDR1 and CDR2 are LNHDA and SQIVND (reference sequence). This CDR3 spans 14 amino acids. The CDR3 sequence is CASSIEQFNQPQHF. The CDR3 coding sequence is TGTGCCAGTAGTATTGAGCAGTTCAATCAGCCCCAGCATTTT.

This chain joins TRBV7-2 and TRBJ2-7, with 15 positions matching TRBD2. V was clipped by 4 bases and J by 1 base; unmatched bases: 8. Germline V gene data show CDR1 as SGHTA and CDR2 as FQGNSA. The CDR3 length is 18 residues. This chain's CDR3 is CASSSTGTSGRLSYEQYF. The CDR3 DNA follows: TGTGCCAGCAGCTCGACCGGGACTAGCGGGAGGTTGTCCTACGAGCAGTACTTC.

This clone was seen more than once but under ten times. The chain uses TRBV4-3 and TRBJ2-1; 7 nucleotides line up with TRBD2. Trimming took 5 bases from V and 3 from J; bases not matched to a gene: 1. The germline gives CDR1 LGHNA, CDR2 YSLEER. The CDR3 has 13 amino acids. CDR3 protein: CASSASGYNEQFF. The DNA of the CDR3 is TGCGCCAGCAGCGCTAGCGGCTACAATGAGCAGTTCTTC.

This sequence joins TRBV19 and TRBJ1-5; TRBD1 might be the D (5 bases). The V end was cut by 8 bases, the J end by 2 bases, with 13 bases between. The CDR3 extends over 14 amino acids. The germline gives CDR1 LNHDA, CDR2 SQIVND (reference sequence). In DNA, the CDR3 is TGTGCCAGTTGGGGCTACTCTGGCAATCAGCCCCAGCATTTT. Translation: CASWGYSGNQPQHF.